This T cell receptor beta chain derives from a study of OX40 agonist ivuxolimab in advanced cancers. TCRdb's table, derived via immunoSEQ multiplex PCR, lists solely in-frame clones and lacks some. Of just over 90,000 clones detected, under 95% appear once; the ten largest clones hold 0.7% to 0.95%. Trimming removed 6 bases from V and 2 bases from J, with 12 bases in between. This CDR3 contains 14 residues. From germline, CDR1 is SNHLY and CDR2 FYNNEI. Material: CD4+ or CD8+ T cells sorted from blood, obtained in a trial of the OX40 agonist ivuxolimab. The clonotype comes from an adult with an advanced solid tumor such as melanoma, head and neck, liver or kidney cancer. V and J are TRBV2 and TRBJ2-3, with D perhaps matching TRBD2 (6 bases). The CDR3: CASSLTRSTDTQYF. The CDR3 region has the DNA TGTGCCAGCAGCTTGACTAGATCCACAGATACGCAGTATTTT.